This T cell receptor (beta chain) was profiled in a study of identical twins. General study points: Compared with models, monozygotic twins showed more out-of-frame TCR alpha sharing. Findings came from cross-sectional statistics, without long-term follow-up of donors. Insertions were reduced in abundant cord blood beta clonotypes but not in memory repertoires.

TCRdb called the 5' RACE reads again in MiXCR, with one record for every CDR3 protein. The table shows 1.5 million to 2 million distinct CDR3 sequences, with less than 40% occurring only once. This clonotype came up once. The antigen is undetermined. Healthy Caucasians made up all donors. V lost 1 base and J 4 bases, leaving 12 bases between the germline ends. The CDR3 extends over 15 amino acids. CDR1 SGHTA and CDR2 FQGNSA come from the germline V gene. This TCR was recovered from a newborn girl in good health. The sequencing sample was made of cord blood. The chain couples TRBV7-2 to TRBJ2-3; D is possibly TRBD2 (5 bases). The CDR3 reads CASSLDGKRADTQYF. The CDR3 DNA sequence: TGTGCCAGCAGCTTAGACGGGAAAAGGGCAGATACGCAGTATTTT. The entire variable domain, with the rest obtained from reference TRBV7-2 and TRBJ2-3, is as follows: GAGVSQSPSNKVTEKGKDVELRCDPISGHTALYWYRQSLGQGLEFLIYFQGNSAPDKSGLPSDRFSAERTGGSVSTLTIQRTQQEDSAVYLCASSLDGKRADTQYFGPGTRLTVL.